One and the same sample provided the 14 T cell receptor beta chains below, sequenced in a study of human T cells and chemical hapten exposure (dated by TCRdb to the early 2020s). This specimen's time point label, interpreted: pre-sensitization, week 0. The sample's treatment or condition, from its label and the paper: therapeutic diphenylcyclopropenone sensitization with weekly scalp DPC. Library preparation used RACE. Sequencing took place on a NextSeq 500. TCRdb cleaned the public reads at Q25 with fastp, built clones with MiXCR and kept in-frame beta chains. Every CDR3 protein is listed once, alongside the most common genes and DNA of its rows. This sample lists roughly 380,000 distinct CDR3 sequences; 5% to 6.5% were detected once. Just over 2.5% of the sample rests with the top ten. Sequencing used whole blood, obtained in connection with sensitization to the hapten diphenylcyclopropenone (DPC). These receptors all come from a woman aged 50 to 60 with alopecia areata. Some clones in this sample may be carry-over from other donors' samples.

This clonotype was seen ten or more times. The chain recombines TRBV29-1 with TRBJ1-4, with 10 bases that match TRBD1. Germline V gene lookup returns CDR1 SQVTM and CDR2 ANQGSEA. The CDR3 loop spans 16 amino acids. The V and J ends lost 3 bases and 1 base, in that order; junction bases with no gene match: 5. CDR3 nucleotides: TGCAGCGTTGAGACCGACAGGGGGCTAACTAATGAAAAACTGTTTTTT. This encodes CSVETDRGLTNEKLFF.

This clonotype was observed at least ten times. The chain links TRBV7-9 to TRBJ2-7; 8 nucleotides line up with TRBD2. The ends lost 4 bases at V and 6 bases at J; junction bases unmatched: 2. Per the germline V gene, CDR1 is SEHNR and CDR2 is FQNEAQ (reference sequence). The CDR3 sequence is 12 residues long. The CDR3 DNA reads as TGTGCCAGCAGCTCCGGGGGGGGCGAGCAGTACTTC. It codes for CASSSGGGEQYF. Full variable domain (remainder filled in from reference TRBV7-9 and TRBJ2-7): DTGVSQNPRHKITKRGQNVTFRCDPISEHNRLYWYRQTLGQGPEFLTYFQNEAQLEKSRLLSDRFSAERPKGSFSTLEIQRTEQGDSAMYLCASSSGGGEQYFGPGTRLTVT.

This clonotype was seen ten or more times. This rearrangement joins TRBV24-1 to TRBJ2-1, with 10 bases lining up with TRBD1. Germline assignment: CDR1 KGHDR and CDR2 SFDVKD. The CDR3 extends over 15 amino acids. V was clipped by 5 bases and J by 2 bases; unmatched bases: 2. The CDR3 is CATSVGQGAYNEQFF. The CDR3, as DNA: TGTGCCACCAGTGTTGGACAGGGGGCCTACAATGAGCAGTTCTTC.

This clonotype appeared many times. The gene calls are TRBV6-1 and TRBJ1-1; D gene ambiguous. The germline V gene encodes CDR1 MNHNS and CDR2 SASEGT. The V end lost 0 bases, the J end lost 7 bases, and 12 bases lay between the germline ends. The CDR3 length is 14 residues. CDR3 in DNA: TGTGCCAGCAGTGAAGCACCCGGGCGGGGTGAAGCTTTCTTT. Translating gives CASSEAPGRGEAFF.

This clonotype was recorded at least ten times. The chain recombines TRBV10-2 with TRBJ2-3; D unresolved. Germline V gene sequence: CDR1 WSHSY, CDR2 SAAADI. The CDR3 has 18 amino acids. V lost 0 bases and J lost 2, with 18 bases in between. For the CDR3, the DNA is TGCGCCAGCAGTGAGTCGACTCGGCAGGCCTCCTCCACAGATACGCAGTATTTT. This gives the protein CASSESTRQASSTDTQYF.

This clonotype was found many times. In nucleotides, the CDR3 is TGTGCCAGCAGCCAAGATCCTCCCTGGACCGTCACAGATACGCAGTATTTT. Encoded protein: CASSQDPPWTVTDTQYF. The chain couples TRBV14 to TRBJ2-3; D not resolved. The germline gives CDR1 SGHDN, CDR2 FVKESK. V lost 0 bases and J lost 2, with 15 bases in between. The CDR3 covers 17 residues.

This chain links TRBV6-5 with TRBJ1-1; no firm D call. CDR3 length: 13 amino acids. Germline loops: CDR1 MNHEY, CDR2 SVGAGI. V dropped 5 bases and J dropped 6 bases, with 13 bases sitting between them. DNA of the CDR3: TGTGCCAGCAGTCCGTCCGGGTTTCCTGAAGCTTTCTTT. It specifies CASSPSGFPEAFF.

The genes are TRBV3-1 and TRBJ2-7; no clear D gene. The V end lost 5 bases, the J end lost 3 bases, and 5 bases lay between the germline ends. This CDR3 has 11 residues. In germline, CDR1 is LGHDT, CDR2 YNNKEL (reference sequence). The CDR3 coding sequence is TGTGCCAGCAGCGGCCACTACGAGCAGTACTTC. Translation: CASSGHYEQYF.

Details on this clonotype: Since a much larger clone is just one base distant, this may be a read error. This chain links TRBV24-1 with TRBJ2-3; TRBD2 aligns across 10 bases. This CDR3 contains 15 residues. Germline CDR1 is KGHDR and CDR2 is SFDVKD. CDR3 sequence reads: CASSDGLAGDGTQYF. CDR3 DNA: TGTGCCTCCAGTGATGGGCTAGCGGGAGACGGTACGCAGTATTTT.

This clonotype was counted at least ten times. CDR3 nucleotides: TGTGCCAGCAGGGGCCAGGGGGTTCAGCCCCAGCATTTT. It translates to CASRGQGVQPQHF. The chain is built from TRBV27 and TRBJ1-5; 7 bases map to TRBD1. The CDR3 runs 13 residues. The V segment lost 6 bases and the J segment 6 bases; nucleotides outside the gene matches: 5. Germline CDR1 and CDR2: MNHEY and SMNVEV (reference sequence).

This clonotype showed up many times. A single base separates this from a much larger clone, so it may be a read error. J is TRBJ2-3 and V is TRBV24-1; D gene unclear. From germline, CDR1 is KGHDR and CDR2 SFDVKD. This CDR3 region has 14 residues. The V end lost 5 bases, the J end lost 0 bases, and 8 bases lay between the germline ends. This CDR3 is CATSALDSTDTQYF. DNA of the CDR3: TGTGCCACCAGTGCCCTGGACAGCACAGATACGCAGTATTTT.

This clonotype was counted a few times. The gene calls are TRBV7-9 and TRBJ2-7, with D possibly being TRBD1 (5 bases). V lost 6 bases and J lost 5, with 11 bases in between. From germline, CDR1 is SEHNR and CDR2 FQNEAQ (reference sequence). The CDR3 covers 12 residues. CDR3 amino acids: CASRGRIDEQYF. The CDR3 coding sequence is TGTGCCAGCAGGGGGCGGATCGACGAGCAGTACTTC.

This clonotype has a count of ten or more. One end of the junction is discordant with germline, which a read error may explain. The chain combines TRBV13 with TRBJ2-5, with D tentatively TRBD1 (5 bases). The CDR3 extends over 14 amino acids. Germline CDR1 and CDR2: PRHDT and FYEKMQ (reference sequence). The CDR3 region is CASSIGHLQETQYF. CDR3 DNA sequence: TGTGCCAGCAGCATAGGACACCTACAAGAGACCCAGTACTTC.

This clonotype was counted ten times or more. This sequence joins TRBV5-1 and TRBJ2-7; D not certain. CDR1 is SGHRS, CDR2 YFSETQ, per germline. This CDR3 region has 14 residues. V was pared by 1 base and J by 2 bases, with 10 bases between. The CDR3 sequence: CASSLNPPTYEQYF. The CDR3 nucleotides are TGCGCCAGCAGCTTGAACCCACCAACCTACGAGCAGTACTTC.